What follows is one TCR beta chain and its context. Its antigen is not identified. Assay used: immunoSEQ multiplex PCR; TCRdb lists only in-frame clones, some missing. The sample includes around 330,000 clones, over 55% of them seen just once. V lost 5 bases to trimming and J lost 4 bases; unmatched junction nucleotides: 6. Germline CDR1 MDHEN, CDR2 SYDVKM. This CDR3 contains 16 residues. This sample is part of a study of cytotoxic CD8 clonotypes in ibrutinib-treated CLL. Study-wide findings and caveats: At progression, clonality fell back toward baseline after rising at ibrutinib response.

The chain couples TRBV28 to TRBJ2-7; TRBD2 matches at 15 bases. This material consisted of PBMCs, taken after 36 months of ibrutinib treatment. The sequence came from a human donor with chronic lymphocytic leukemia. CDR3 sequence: CASSLPGLAGGYEQYF. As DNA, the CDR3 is TGTGCCAGCAGTCTCCCGGGACTAGCGGGAGGTTACGAGCAGTACTTC.